Given below is one TCR beta chain in context. Stated treatment: 19 received Ad26.COV2.S at low or high dose, single or two shots; several received placebo; per-sample allocation not given. The study sampled participants on day 63 after the first vaccine or placebo injection. An Ad26 vector carrying the Wuhan-strain SARS-CoV-2 spike served as the vaccine. This entry belongs to a study of Ad26.COV2.S vaccination and SARS-CoV-2 variants. TCRdb's table, derived via immunoSEQ multiplex PCR, lists solely in-frame clones and lacks some. The sample carries 300,000 to 350,000 clones, 88% recorded once. This clonotype originated in a person between 18 and 60 years old who received the Ad26.COV2.S COVID-19 vaccine or a placebo. The sequences come from peripheral blood, collected in a trial of Ad26.COV2.S vaccine versus placebo.

The CDR3 DNA reads TGTGCCAGCAGGACTACAGGATTGGCTTCACCCCTCCACTTT. Residues: CASRTTGLASPLHF. This chain links TRBV7-3 with TRBJ1-6; tentatively, D is TRBD1 (5 bases). Germline CDR1 SGHTA, CDR2 FQGTGA. The ends were cut back, 6 bases at V and 9 bases at J, with 15 bases in the middle. The CDR3 consists of 14 residues.